These 29 T cell receptor beta chains were sequenced from one sample in a study of patients and donors after allogeneic stem cell transplantation. From the RT-PCR reads, TCRdb called clonotypes with MiXCR, one entry per CDR3 protein. The sample has some 880,000 distinct CDR3 sequences, more than 15% seen once. The sample taken for sequencing was blood, either unsorted or a sorted T cell fraction (not recorded which). These receptors came from a human donor who was either an allogeneic HSCT recipient or a stem cell or donor lymphocyte infusion donor (not recorded which). It is not recorded whose cells these are; they may come from a transplant donor.

The V and J genes are TRBV30 and TRBJ1-5, with D possibly TRBD1 on 5 matching bases. The CDR3 length is 13 residues. The V end was cut by 5 bases, the J end by 3 bases, with 11 bases between. CDR1 and CDR2 from the germline V gene are GTSNPN and SVGIG (reference sequence). Here the CDR3 DNA reads TGTGCCTGGGCGCCAGGGAACAATCAGCCCCAGCATTTT. Its translation: CAWAPGNNQPQHF.

The chain employs TRBV24-1 and TRBJ2-5; 8 bases fit TRBD2. Losses at the gene ends were 1 base for V and 5 bases for J; bases not matched to a gene: 17. The CDR3 covers 19 residues. Germline CDR1 reads KGHDR; CDR2 reads SFDVKD. The CDR3 spells CATSDLVSAGGGSSETQYF. Written as DNA, the CDR3 is TGTGCCACCAGTGATTTAGTAAGCGCGGGAGGTGGCTCATCGGAGACCCAGTACTTC.

This clonotype has just a few counts. V and J are TRBV7-9 and TRBJ1-1; possibly TRBD1 for D (6 bases). Looked up from germline, CDR1 is SEHNR and CDR2 is FQNEAQ (reference sequence). The CDR3 covers 14 residues. Trimming left V 3 bases short and J 7 bases short, with 15 bases between. The CDR3 bases are TGTGCCAGCAGCTTCCCGACAGGATCGAATGAAGCTTTCTTT. It yields the protein CASSFPTGSNEAFF.

This clonotype was detected a few times. The J gene is TRBJ2-7, the V gene TRBV2; the match to TRBD2 covers 7 bases. Looked up from germline, CDR1 is SNHLY and CDR2 is FYNNEI. The CDR3 has 12 residues. V shed 7 bases and J 4 bases; nucleotides not matched to a gene: 4. The CDR3 sequence: CASKYGGYEQYF. The CDR3 DNA is TGTGCCAGCAAGTACGGGGGGTACGAGCAGTACTTC.

This chain joins TRBV27 and TRBJ2-7, with D possibly TRBD2 on 6 matching bases. The germline V gene encodes CDR1 MNHEY and CDR2 SMNVEV (reference sequence). V was cut by 0 bases and J by 2 bases, with 11 bases left in between. This CDR3 comprises 15 residues. CDR3 nucleotide sequence: TGTGCCAGCAGTTTATCCTTAGCGGCACCCTACGAGCAGTACTTC. This encodes CASSLSLAAPYEQYF.

The sample holds a few counts of this clonotype. The rearrangement links TRBV27 to TRBJ2-5, with D uncertain. The CDR3 runs 13 residues. V lost 5 bases to trimming and J lost 5 bases, with 12 bases between them. Germline values: CDR1 MNHEY, CDR2 SMNVEV (reference sequence). As DNA, the CDR3 is TGTGCCAGCAGTCCCGGACCATGGGAGACCCAGTACTTC. It codes for CASSPGPWETQYF.

This clonotype was seen at least ten times. This rearrangement joins TRBV7-2 to TRBJ1-5; 11 nucleotides match TRBD1. The V gene end was trimmed by 5 bases and the J gene end by 10 bases; junction bases not matched to a gene: 10. Germline V gives CDR1 SGHTA, CDR2 FQGNSA. The CDR3 sequence is 15 residues long. The CDR3 region has the DNA TGTGCCAGCAGCCCCAGAAGGACAGGGGGCCGTCCCCAGCATTTT. Its protein is CASSPRRTGGRPQHF.

The chain joins TRBV19 to TRBJ2-6; D remains ambiguous. This CDR3 spans 16 amino acids. Germline assignment: CDR1 LNHDA and CDR2 SQIVND (reference sequence). V lost 5 bases and J lost 1, with 12 bases in between. The CDR3 DNA reads TGTGCCAGTAGTGCGCGACAAATATCTGGGGCCAACGTCCTGACTTTC. Translation: CASSARQISGANVLTF. Together with reference TRBV19 and TRBJ2-6, the CDR3 gives the full variable domain: DGGITQSPKYLFRKEGQNVTLSCEQNLNHDAMYWYRQDPGQGLRLIYYSQIVNDFQKGDIAEGYSVSREKKESFPLTVTSAQKNPTAFYLCASSARQISGANVLTFGAGSRLTVL.

This clonotype was detected many times. The chain employs TRBV5-1 and TRBJ2-5; 7 bases agree with TRBD1. V shed 4 bases and J 5 bases; nucleotides not matched to a gene: 5. This CDR3 has 13 residues. Germline CDR1 SGHRS, CDR2 YFSETQ. The CDR3 region is CASSPGGGETQYF. The CDR3 nucleotides are TGCGCCAGCAGCCCAGGGGGTGGGGAGACCCAGTACTTC.

The V and J genes are TRBV3-1 and TRBJ1-1; D is undetermined. This CDR3 spans 13 amino acids. The germline CDR1 and CDR2 sequences are LGHDT and YNNKEL (reference sequence). V was pared by 3 bases and J by 8 bases, with 13 bases between. The CDR3 DNA reads TGTGCCAGCAGCCATTGGGGAGGGTGCGAAGCTTTCTTT. As protein: CASSHWGGCEAFF.

CDR3: CASSLGKSFTYEQYF. In nucleotides, the CDR3 is TGTGCCAGCAGCTTGGGGAAATCCTTTACCTACGAGCAGTACTTC. The rearrangement links TRBV7-2 to TRBJ2-7, with no clear D. V shed 3 bases and J shed 2 bases, with 14 bases lying between them. The CDR3 extends over 15 amino acids. Germline V gives CDR1 SGHTA, CDR2 FQGNSA.

The chain uses TRBV30 and TRBJ2-2, with D unclear. Germline values: CDR1 GTSNPN, CDR2 SVGIG (reference sequence). This CDR3 has 10 residues. V was shortened by 8 bases and J by 6 bases, with 7 bases between the two germline ends. CDR3 amino acids: CARWAGELFF. The DNA for the CDR3 is TGTGCCCGGTGGGCCGGGGAGCTGTTTTTT.

V gene TRBV12-3 or TRBV12-4 combines with J gene TRBJ1-1, with D perhaps matching TRBD1 (6 bases). This CDR3 spans 14 amino acids. Trimming removed 6 bases at V and 2 bases at J, with 13 bases between. The CDR3 coding sequence is TGTGCCAGCAGACCCGGACAGTTCAACACTGAAGCTTTCTTT. Its translation is CASRPGQFNTEAFF.

The chain joins TRBV6-1 to TRBJ2-5, with unresolved D. The CDR3 runs 13 residues. V lost 5 bases, J lost 3 bases, and 10 bases lay in between. Per the germline V gene, CDR1 is MNHNS and CDR2 is SASEGT. The CDR3 bases are TGTGCCAGCAGTCCCCGGGCTAAAGAGACCCAGTACTTC. As protein: CASSPRAKETQYF.

The chain recombines TRBV6-2 or TRBV6-3 with TRBJ2-7, with D hard to call. With 8 bases removed from V and 2 bases from J, the gap between germline ends came to 10 bases. The CDR3 has 12 amino acids. The V gene's germline CDR1 is MNHEY and CDR2 SVGEGT. CDR3 nucleotide sequence: TGTGCCAGCCGCACACCAGCCTACGAGCAGTACTTC. This sequence encodes CASRTPAYEQYF.

This clonotype was seen a few times. The V and J genes are TRBV5-1 and TRBJ2-3, with a possible D match to TRBD2 (5 bases). This CDR3 is built from 14 residues. The germline V and J ends were trimmed by 2 bases and 0 bases, with 7 bases remaining between them. Germline CDR1 and CDR2: SGHRS and YFSETQ. The CDR3 nucleotides are TGCGCCAGCAGCTTCCGGGAAAGCACAGATACGCAGTATTTT. It translates to CASSFRESTDTQYF.

The rearrangement links TRBV28 to TRBJ1-2; possibly TRBD1 for D (5 bases). CDR1 and CDR2 from the germline V gene are MDHEN and SYDVKM. CDR3 length: 14 amino acids. V was trimmed by 3 bases and J by 3 bases, leaving 11 bases between them. For the CDR3, the DNA is TGTGCCAGCAGTTTCGACAGAAATTACTATGGCTACACCTTC. Its translation: CASSFDRNYYGYTF.

V usage is TRBV4-2 and J usage is TRBJ2-7, with 15 nucleotides matching TRBD2. This CDR3 is 15 amino acids long. From germline, CDR1 is LGHNA and CDR2 YNFKEQ. Unmatched junction bases numbered 3, after V lost 8 bases and J lost 1 base. CDR3 in amino acids: CASAGLAGGSYEQYF. The CDR3 DNA reads TGTGCCAGCGCGGGACTAGCGGGGGGATCCTACGAGCAGTACTTC.

This clonotype was seen a few times. CDR3 protein: CSASRTGDSTDTQYF. The CDR3 bases are TGCAGTGCTTCCCGGACAGGGGATAGTACAGATACGCAGTATTTT. This chain uses TRBV20-1 with TRBJ2-3; TRBD1 aligns across 9 bases. The germline V gene has CDR1 DFQATT and CDR2 SNEGSKA (reference sequence). This CDR3 comprises 15 residues. V trimming: 5 bases; J trimming: 3 bases; junction bases outside the gene matches: 9.

The V and J genes are TRBV15 and TRBJ2-3; 7 positions match TRBD1. Germline CDR1 and CDR2: LNHNV and YYDKDF (reference sequence). There are 15 residues in the CDR3. Trimming cost V 1 base and J 3 bases; bases outside gene matches: 4. The DNA for the CDR3 is TGTGCCACCAGCAGAGTGACAGGGACGACAGATACGCAGTATTTT. Translating gives CATSRVTGTTDTQYF.

V and J are TRBV12-3 or TRBV12-4 and TRBJ1-3; TRBD1 agrees at 8 bases. Losses at the gene ends were 8 bases for V and 4 bases for J; bases not matched to a gene: 4. The CDR3 is 13 amino acids. CDR3 DNA: TGTGCCAGCCAACAGGGGGTCGGAAACACCATATATTTT. Translated, it gives CASQQGVGNTIYF.

The chain has TRBV20-1 and TRBJ1-3, with D unresolved. This CDR3 contains 13 residues. V dropped 3 bases and J dropped 8 bases, with 14 bases sitting between them. Germline CDR1 DFQATT, CDR2 SNEGSKA (reference sequence). The CDR3 sequence: CSASAIDGHTIYF. The DNA for the CDR3 is TGCAGTGCTAGTGCGATAGATGGGCACACCATATATTTT.

In this sample, this clonotype turned up a few times. The rearrangement links TRBV7-9 to TRBJ1-1; no clear D gene. V shed 0 bases and J shed 7 bases, with 6 bases lying between them. Germline V lookup: CDR1 SEHNR, CDR2 FQNEAQ (reference sequence). The CDR3 loop spans 12 amino acids. The CDR3 loop is CASSLADGEAFF. CDR3 DNA sequence: TGTGCCAGCAGCTTAGCGGACGGTGAAGCTTTCTTT.

This clonotype was observed at least ten times. J is TRBJ2-3 and V is TRBV11-2, with D uncertain. Germline loops: CDR1 SGHAT, CDR2 FQNNGV. Trimming shortened V by 1 base and J by 2 bases, and 10 bases separated the two germline ends. The CDR3 contains 15 residues. The CDR3 sequence: CASSLVGRYTDTQYF. Written as DNA, the CDR3 is TGTGCCAGCAGCTTAGTTGGCCGGTACACAGATACGCAGTATTTT.

The rearrangement links TRBV6-1 to TRBJ2-5; 7 bases fit TRBD1. The junction had 11 bases not matched to a gene; V was cut back by 6 bases and J by 4 bases. The germline V gene has CDR1 MNHNS and CDR2 SASEGT. The CDR3 totals 15 residues. This chain's CDR3 is CASSSNRGSRETQYF. The CDR3 DNA sequence: TGTGCCAGCAGCTCAAACAGGGGATCGAGAGAGACCCAGTACTTC.

The chain links TRBV7-2 to TRBJ2-7; TRBD1 matches 9 bases. CDR3 length: 14 residues. Germline CDR1 is SGHTA and CDR2 is FQGNSA. After removal of 4 bases from V and 4 bases from J, the junction contained 5 bases not matched to a gene. Here the CDR3 reads CASSWTGDRYEQYF. DNA for the CDR3: TGTGCCAGCAGCTGGACAGGGGACCGTTACGAGCAGTACTTC.

This clonotype has only a few counts. The chain recombines TRBV5-6 with TRBJ1-3; 7 nucleotides match TRBD1. Per the germline V gene, CDR1 is SGHDT and CDR2 is YYEEEE. V lost 3 bases, J lost 14 bases, and 8 bases stayed unmatched. The CDR3 covers 12 residues. The CDR3 region is CASSSTGPRLYF. The CDR3 nucleotides read TGTGCCAGCAGCTCGACAGGGCCCCGCCTATATTTT.

The chain recombines TRBV6-1 with TRBJ2-7; D gene ambiguous. The CDR3 sequence is 14 residues long. Germline assignment: CDR1 MNHNS and CDR2 SASEGT. V gave up 6 bases and J gave up 5 bases, with 17 bases separating them. The CDR3 DNA is TGTGCCAGCAGCCGCGGAGAGAGTCACCACGAGCAGTACTTC. Its protein product is CASSRGESHHEQYF.

This clonotype turned up a few times. The rearrangement joins TRBV5-1 to TRBJ2-1, with 8 bases aligning to TRBD2. The germline V gene encodes CDR1 SGHRS and CDR2 YFSETQ. Losses at the gene ends were 1 base for V and 2 bases for J; bases not matched to a gene: 5. This CDR3 contains 16 residues. CDR3 loop: CASSLPSGSPYNEQFF. The CDR3 region has the DNA TGCGCCAGCAGCTTGCCTAGCGGGTCGCCCTACAATGAGCAGTTCTTC. The full variable domain, with the rest looked up from reference TRBV5-1 and TRBJ2-1, is KAGVTQTPRYLIKTRGQQVTLSCSPISGHRSVSWYQQTPGQGLQFLFEYFSETQRNKGNFPGRFSGRQFSNSRSEMNVSTLELGDSALYLCASSLPSGSPYNEQFFGPGTRLTVL.